A single sample gave rise to the 22 T cell receptor beta chains below, sequenced in a study of control samples from healthy donors and cancer patients. Profiled with immunoSEQ multiplex PCR; TCRdb holds only in-frame clones, not every one. Here the sample spans about 44,000 clones, just over 70% being singletons. The specimen was formalin-fixed, paraffin-embedded tissue. The receptors derive from a male donor with melanoma.

V gene TRBV7-2 combines with J gene TRBJ2-3, with TRBD2 matching over 8 bases. The germline V gene has CDR1 SGHTA and CDR2 FQGNSA. V gave up 5 bases and J gave up 2 bases; unmatched junction bases: 15. The CDR3 spans 18 residues. In nucleotides, the CDR3 is TGTGCCAGCAGCCAAAGGCTCCGGGAGGGCCCTATCACAGATACGCAGTATTTT. Amino acids: CASSQRLREGPITDTQYF.

The rearrangement joins TRBV18 to TRBJ2-1, with D perhaps given as TRBD1 or TRBD2 (6 bases each). CDR1 is KGHSH, CDR2 LQKENI, per germline. Trimming stripped 4 bases from V and 10 bases from J, with 11 bases between. The CDR3 is 12 residues long. Written as DNA, the CDR3 is TGTGCCAGCTCACTGGGGGGCAACGAGCAGTTCTTC. Encoded protein: CASSLGGNEQFF.

The V gene is TRBV5-5, the J gene TRBJ1-3, with unresolved D. Germline V gives CDR1 SGHKS, CDR2 YYEKEE (reference sequence). Trimming cost V 4 bases and J 0 bases, with 11 bases left between them. The CDR3 runs to 15 residues. The CDR3 loop reads CASSMTDYSGNTIYF. CDR3 nucleotides: TGTGCCAGCAGCATGACCGACTACTCTGGAAACACCATATATTTT.

This clone is a singleton in its sample. This chain joins TRBV24-1 and TRBJ2-1, with 7 bases identical to TRBD2. With V trimmed by 5 bases and J by 1 base, 4 bases remained unmatched. The CDR3 totals 15 residues. Germline V gene sequence: CDR1 KGHDR, CDR2 SFDVKD. The CDR3 reads CATSGGGSSYNEQFF. CDR3 nucleotides: TGTGCCACCAGTGGAGGCGGGAGTTCCTACAATGAGCAGTTCTTC.

This chain links TRBV3-1 (or the pseudogene TRBV3-2) with TRBJ1-1; unclear D gene. The CDR3 is made up of 12 amino acids. Deletions cut 4 bases from V and 10 bases from J, with 13 bases between. Per germline, CDR1 LGHDT and CDR2 YNNKEL (reference sequence). DNA for the CDR3: TGTGCCAGCAGCCTAGGAGTCCCGCCAGCTTTCTTT. Protein sequence: CASSLGVPPAFF.

The genes are TRBV14 and TRBJ2-1; the D is unclear. This CDR3 is built from 16 residues. With 3 bases removed from V and 7 bases from J, the gap between germline ends came to 19 bases. Germline values: CDR1 SGHDN, CDR2 FVKESK. The CDR3 nucleotides read TGTGCCAGCAGCCATGTAAGCGCATACATCGTAAATGAGCAGTTCTTC. This sequence encodes CASSHVSAYIVNEQFF.

Written as DNA, the CDR3 is TGTGCCAGCAGTTTATTGGGACAGGGGATCCAAAACATTCAGTACTTC. Translating gives CASSLLGQGIQNIQYF. The chain recombines TRBV27 with TRBJ2-4; 10 nucleotides align to TRBD1. V lost 1 base to trimming and J lost 5 bases; unmatched junction nucleotides: 5. CDR1 MNHEY and CDR2 SMNVEV come from the germline V gene (reference sequence). This CDR3 is built from 16 residues.

Concerning this clone itself: This could be a read error, since a much larger clone is one nucleotide away. Other nucleotide sequences in the sample specify the same CDR3. The chain uses TRBV19 and TRBJ1-2; D is undetermined. Trimming stripped 4 bases from V and 4 bases from J, with 22 bases between. The CDR3 sequence is 17 residues long. Germline lookup yields CDR1 LNHDA and CDR2 SQIVND (reference sequence). The CDR3 coding sequence is TGTGCCAGTAGTAGCTTGGAAGGGTCTCGTTATAGCTATGGCTACACCTTC. Translated: CASSSLEGSRYSYGYTF.

Sample share makes this clone large. The V call is TRBV29-1, the J call TRBJ2-7; either TRBD1 or TRBD2 may fit D (5 bases each). The CDR3 extends over 14 amino acids. Germline V gene lookup returns CDR1 SQVTM and CDR2 ANQGSEA. V gave up 6 bases and J gave up 0 bases, with 15 bases separating them. For the CDR3, the DNA is TGCAGCGTAGCCCCCGGGGCAAGCTCCTACGAGCAGTACTTC. Translating gives CSVAPGASSYEQYF.

The chain links TRBV18 to TRBJ2-1, with a possible D match to TRBD1 (6 bases). This CDR3 has 15 residues. V was pared by 5 bases and J by 7 bases, with 18 bases between. Germline CDR1 KGHSH, CDR2 LQKENI. Here the CDR3 reads CASSTLQGTWNEQFF. The CDR3 bases are TGTGCCAGCTCAACCCTACAGGGAACATGGAATGAGCAGTTCTTC. Together with reference TRBV18 and TRBJ2-1, the CDR3 gives the full variable domain: NAGVMQNPRHLVRRRGQEARLRCSPMKGHSHVYWYRQLPEEGLKFMVYLQKENIIDESGMPKERFSAEFPKEGPSILRIQQVVRGDSAAYFCASSTLQGTWNEQFFGPGTRLTVL.

The CDR3 nucleotides read TGTGCCAGCTCACCACCGATGTCACAAACCGCGAACACCGGGGAGCTGTTTTTT. Translating gives CASSPPMSQTANTGELFF. This chain links TRBV18 with TRBJ2-2; D not resolved. The V and J ends lost 0 bases and 0 bases respectively, with 14 bases between them. Germline V CDR1 and CDR2: KGHSH, LQKENI. The CDR3 extends over 18 amino acids.

This clone turned up a few times. The chain links TRBV6-5 to TRBJ1-2, with D maybe TRBD1 (6 bases). The CDR3 contains 13 residues. Looked up from germline, CDR1 is MNHEY and CDR2 is SVGAGI. Trimming pared 6 bases from V and 8 bases from J, leaving 16 bases between. CDR3 sequence reads: CASSGRGLGGYTF. The DNA of the CDR3 is TGTGCCAGCAGCGGCAGGGGATTAGGGGGCTACACCTTC.

This clone was detected a few times. The chain recombines TRBV30 with TRBJ1-5; 7 positions agree with TRBD1. From germline, CDR1 is GTSNPN and CDR2 SVGIG (reference sequence). The ends lost 0 bases at V and 7 bases at J; junction bases unmatched: 3. The CDR3 extends over 13 amino acids. The CDR3 bases are TGTGCCTGGAGTGTACAGGGGAACCAGCCCCAGCATTTT. This codes for CAWSVQGNQPQHF.

J is TRBJ2-2 and V is TRBV19, with TRBD1 as a possible D gene (5 bases). The germline V gene has CDR1 LNHDA and CDR2 SQIVND (reference sequence). The V end was cut by 3 bases, the J end by 8 bases, with 10 bases between. The CDR3 has 13 amino acids. The CDR3 coding sequence is TGTGCCAGTAGTATCCCAGGGAAGGGGGAGCTGTTTTTT. This translates into CASSIPGKGELFF.

The V gene is TRBV14, the J gene TRBJ2-7; no clear D gene. Trimming took 2 bases from V and 9 from J, leaving 11 bases between them. The CDR3 spans 12 residues. Germline-derived CDR1 and CDR2 are SGHDN and FVKESK. The CDR3: CASSQLGKAQYF. In nucleotides, the CDR3 is TGTGCCAGCAGCCAATTGGGGAAGGCGCAGTACTTC.

This chain joins TRBV19 and TRBJ1-4, with D possibly being TRBD1 (5 bases). Trimming took 9 bases from V and 4 from J, leaving 9 bases between them. CDR1 and CDR2 from the germline V gene are LNHDA and SQIVND (reference sequence). The CDR3 is 12 residues long. The CDR3, as DNA: TGTGCCAGCGGGGACTTTAATGAAAAACTGTTTTTT. It translates to CASGDFNEKLFF.

This chain connects TRBV10-1 to TRBJ2-3; perhaps TRBD1 as D (5 bases). Germline-derived CDR1 and CDR2 are WNHNN and SYGVQD (reference sequence). V lost 3 bases, J lost 9 bases, and 13 bases lay in between. The CDR3 runs 13 residues. CDR3 region: CASSDSGIETQYF. For the CDR3, the DNA is TGCGCCAGCAGTGACTCAGGGATAGAAACGCAGTATTTT.

On this clone itself: The sample has other DNA sequences that encode this CDR3 too. The genes are TRBV3-1 (or the pseudogene TRBV3-2) and TRBJ2-5, with D tentatively TRBD2 (6 bases). CDR1 is LGHDT and CDR2 is YNNKEL in the germline V gene (reference sequence). There are 14 residues in the CDR3. Trimming left V 1 base short and J 5 bases short, with 11 bases between. CDR3 DNA sequence: TGTGCCAGCAGCCAAGGGGCGGGATCTGAGACCCAGTACTTC. Residues: CASSQGAGSETQYF.

The rearrangement uses TRBV2 and TRBJ2-3; D is uncertain. Germline V gene sequence: CDR1 SNHLY, CDR2 FYNNEI. Trimming stripped 3 bases from V and 5 bases from J, with 9 bases between. The CDR3 loop spans 13 amino acids. The CDR3 nucleotides are TGTGCCAGCAGTGATTACCTAAGAGATACGCAGTATTTT. Protein: CASSDYLRDTQYF.

The chain couples TRBV5-4 to TRBJ2-7; no definite D call. CDR1 SGHNT and CDR2 YYREEE come from the germline V gene (reference sequence). Deletions cut 1 base from V and 5 bases from J, with 10 bases between. The CDR3 covers 13 residues. The CDR3 DNA is TGTGCCAGCAGCTTGACGCCGGGCGACGAGCAGTACTTC. Its translation: CASSLTPGDEQYF.

A single count supports this clone. This chain joins TRBV6-1 and TRBJ1-2; D is unresolved. Germline loops: CDR1 MNHNS, CDR2 SASEGT. Trimming removed 0 bases from V and 14 bases from J, with 10 bases in between. CDR3 length: 11 amino acids. This chain's CDR3 is CASSEASHNTF. The CDR3 DNA reads as TGTGCCAGCAGTGAAGCGAGCCATAATACCTTC.

The chain has TRBV19 and TRBJ2-2; D is unresolved. The CDR3 runs 14 residues. The germline V and J ends were trimmed by 1 base and 6 bases, with 9 bases remaining between them. Germline CDR1 reads LNHDA; CDR2 reads SQIVND (reference sequence). CDR3 bases: TGTGCCAGTAGTATAGTGCTGGGCTCCGGGGAGCTGTTTTTT. Amino acids: CASSIVLGSGELFF.